What follows are 15 T cell receptor beta chains derived from one specimen sequenced in a study of blood T cell repertoires in COVID-19. Profiling relied on immunoSEQ multiplex PCR, and the TCRdb table lists in-frame clones only, not all of them. The data show around 300,000 clones, nearly 90% seen once. Sequenced material: peripheral blood. These receptor sequences come from a middle-aged woman with COVID-19, enrolled during active disease.

This clone was seen just once. The V call is TRBV28, the J call TRBJ1-5; 7 positions agree with TRBD1. CDR3 length: 16 residues. V shed 5 bases, J shed 0 bases, and the junction held 7 bases outside the gene matches. The germline CDR1 and CDR2 sequences are MDHEN and SYDVKM. CDR3 DNA: TGTGCCAGCAGTACCCACAGGGGAGATAGCAATCAGCCCCAGCATTTT. It translates to CASSTHRGDSNQPQHF.

The chain combines TRBV11-3 with TRBJ1-2; TRBD1 is a possible D gene (6 bases). This CDR3 has 14 residues. Germline CDR1 is SGHNT and CDR2 is YENEEA. Trimming shortened V by 5 bases and J by 7 bases, and 17 bases separated the two germline ends. The CDR3 DNA is TGTGCCAGCAGCAGACAGGATAGTTCGTGTGGCTACACCTTC. It codes for CASSRQDSSCGYTF. Drawing the rest from reference TRBV11-3 and TRBJ1-2, the complete variable domain is EAGVVQSPRYKIIEKKQPVAFWCNPISGHNTLYWYLQNLGQGPELLIRYENEEAVDDSQLPKDRFSAERLKGVDSTLKIQPAELGDSAVYLCASSRQDSSCGYTFGSGTRLTVV.

This clone was observed once. The chain joins TRBV12-5 to TRBJ2-5; TRBD2 agrees at 7 bases. Germline values: CDR1 LGHNT, CDR2 FRNRAP. Unmatched junction bases numbered 7, after V lost 7 bases and J lost 5 bases. CDR3 length: 13 amino acids. CDR3 nucleotide sequence: TGTGCTAGTGCTCTCAGCGGGGCTGAGACCCAGTACTTC. It yields the protein CASALSGAETQYF.

The CDR3: CASSLWFRGDRYGYTF. In DNA form, the CDR3 reads TGTGCCAGCAGTTTATGGTTTCGGGGGGACCGCTATGGCTACACCTTC. J is TRBJ1-2 and V is TRBV27, with a weak D call TRBD1 (5 bases). This CDR3 is built from 16 residues. CDR1 and CDR2 from the germline V gene are MNHEY and SMNVEV (reference sequence). The germline V and J ends were trimmed by 1 base and 4 bases, with 16 bases remaining between them.

The rearrangement uses TRBV28 and TRBJ1-6; TRBD1 might be the D (5 bases). Germline CDR1 MDHEN, CDR2 SYDVKM. V shed 3 bases and J shed 3 bases, with 6 bases lying between them. CDR3 size: 14 residues. Here the CDR3 DNA reads TGTGCCAGCAGTTTGGGGCTCTATAATTCACCCCTCCACTTT. It specifies CASSLGLYNSPLHF.

The chain uses TRBV23-1 and TRBJ1-5; perhaps TRBD1 as D (5 bases). TRBV23-1 has ORF status, its function being uncertain. V lost 3 bases and J 7 bases, leaving 10 bases between the germline ends. The CDR3 sequence is 13 residues long. As DNA, the CDR3 is TGCGCCAGCAGTCACCGACAGTTGCAGCCCCAGCATTTT. This sequence encodes CASSHRQLQPQHF.

The V and J genes are TRBV5-4 and TRBJ2-5, with 7 bases that match TRBD2. CDR3 length equals 16 residues. The germline CDR1 and CDR2 sequences are SGHNT and YYREEE (reference sequence). Losses at the gene ends were 7 bases for V and 4 bases for J; bases not matched to a gene: 16. DNA of the CDR3: TGTGCCAGCTCGAACCCCGCGGGAGCCCCGGGAGAGACCCAGTACTTC. It codes for CASSNPAGAPGETQYF.

V is TRBV28 and J is TRBJ1-6; TRBD1 matches 11 bases. The J segment lost 7 bases and the V segment lost 6 bases, leaving 2 bases of the junction unmatched. The CDR3 consists of 14 residues. Germline V CDR1 and CDR2: MDHEN, SYDVKM. CDR3: CASRGTGGNSPLHF. In nucleotides, the CDR3 is TGTGCCAGCAGAGGGACAGGGGGAAATTCACCCCTCCACTTT.

This clone appeared a few times. The chain combines TRBV6-2 or TRBV6-3 with TRBJ2-7; 7 bases agree with TRBD1. The length of the CDR3 is 15 residues. J lost 2 bases, V lost 0 bases, and 4 bases had no gene match. Germline-derived CDR1 and CDR2 are MNHEY and SVGEGT. The CDR3 nucleotides are TGTGCCAGCAGTTACTCGGACAGGCACCCCTACGAGCAGTACTTC. Amino acids: CASSYSDRHPYEQYF.

The rearrangement joins TRBV28 to TRBJ1-3; a possible D gene is TRBD1 (5 bases). Germline V gene data show CDR1 as MDHEN and CDR2 as SYDVKM. The CDR3 loop spans 16 amino acids. V lost 1 base and J 5 bases, leaving 15 bases between the germline ends. The CDR3 sequence is CASSLLIGDVRNTIYF. CDR3 coding DNA: TGTGCCAGCAGTTTATTGATAGGGGATGTGCGAAACACCATATATTTT.

The rearrangement uses TRBV5-1 and TRBJ2-3; 9 bases align to TRBD1. CDR1 is SGHRS and CDR2 is YFSETQ in the germline V gene. The length of the CDR3 is 16 residues. V was clipped by 4 bases and J by 2 bases; unmatched bases: 8. CDR3 sequence reads: CASSPGTGSFTDTQYF. The CDR3 DNA is TGCGCCAGCAGCCCCGGGACAGGGAGTTTCACAGATACGCAGTATTTT.

The chain employs TRBV28 and TRBJ1-5; perhaps TRBD1 as D (6 bases). This CDR3 has 21 residues. From germline, CDR1 is MDHEN and CDR2 SYDVKM. With 4 bases removed from V and 0 bases from J, the gap between germline ends came to 28 bases. Here the CDR3 reads CASSSPGHRRGSSYSNQPQHF. CDR3 bases: TGTGCCAGCAGTTCCCCGGGACATCGCCGGGGATCTTCCTATAGCAATCAGCCCCAGCATTTT.

This clone has just a few counts. The chain combines TRBV19 with TRBJ1-2; a possible D gene is TRBD1 (5 bases). The CDR3 is 13 amino acids. The V gene lost 1 base and the J gene lost 7 bases, with 10 bases spanning the gap. Looked up from germline, CDR1 is LNHDA and CDR2 is SQIVND (reference sequence). This chain's CDR3 is CASSIAGGTGYTF. The CDR3 DNA reads TGTGCCAGTAGTATAGCGGGGGGGACTGGCTACACCTTC. Looking up the rest from reference TRBV19 and TRBJ1-2 gives the full variable domain: DGGITQSPKYLFRKEGQNVTLSCEQNLNHDAMYWYRQDPGQGLRLIYYSQIVNDFQKGDIAEGYSVSREKKESFPLTVTSAQKNPTAFYLCASSIAGGTGYTFGSGTRLTVV.

The rearrangement uses TRBV11-3 and TRBJ2-7; D may be TRBD2 (5 bases). Per the germline V gene, CDR1 is SGHNT and CDR2 is YENEEA. The CDR3 loop spans 13 amino acids. The V and J ends lost 5 bases and 2 bases respectively, with 10 bases between them. In nucleotides, the CDR3 is TGTGCCAGCAGCCCCCCCGGGACCTACGAGCAGTACTTC. Translation: CASSPPGTYEQYF.

V is TRBV29-1 and J is TRBJ1-2; the match to TRBD1 covers 9 bases. V shed 4 bases and J 2 bases; nucleotides not matched to a gene: 5. CDR1 is SQVTM, CDR2 ANQGSEA, per germline. The CDR3 loop spans 14 amino acids. The CDR3 DNA reads TGCAGCGTTGCGACGGGACAGGGAAACTATGGCTACACCTTC. It encodes CSVATGQGNYGYTF. Full variable domain (remainder filled in from reference TRBV29-1 and TRBJ1-2): SAVISQKPSRDICQRGTSLTIQCQVDSQVTMMFWYRQQPGQSLTLIATANQGSEATYESGFVIDKFPISRPNLTFSTLTVSNMSPEDSSIYLCSVATGQGNYGYTFGSGTRLTVV.